The 32 T cell receptor beta chains reported below all come from one sample, sequenced in a study of vaccination effects on CD4 cells after COVID-19. Clones were read by immunoSEQ multiplex PCR, and TCRdb kept only the in-frame ones, dropping some. The table has approximately 46,000 clones, roughly 74% seen once. Having been cultured for 9 to 11 days, the cells underwent CD4+ T cell isolation. No antigen has been assigned to these receptors. The sequencing used CD4+ T cells from PBMCs cultured without peptide, collected before COVID-19 vaccination. Every receptor here comes from a human donor who had a prior SARS-CoV-2 infection.

The V gene is TRBV20-1, the J gene TRBJ1-4, with D perhaps TRBD1 (5 bases). Trimming removed 3 bases from V and 2 bases from J, with 16 bases in between. From germline, CDR1 is DFQATT and CDR2 SNEGSKA (reference sequence). The CDR3 is 16 amino acids. CDR3 sequence: CSASRQGFSTNEKLFF. DNA for the CDR3: TGCAGTGCTAGTCGCCAGGGATTCTCGACTAATGAAAAACTGTTTTTT.

The gene calls are TRBV18 and TRBJ1-3, with D unclear. Germline V lookup: CDR1 KGHSH, CDR2 LQKENI. Trimming removed 6 bases at V and 0 bases at J, with 15 bases between. The CDR3 consists of 16 residues. The CDR3 DNA is TGTGCCAGCTCGCCCTTTGAGGGAAGCTCTGGAAACACCATATATTTT. Amino acid sequence: CASSPFEGSSGNTIYF.

Turning to this clone: Germline and junction disagree at one end, which may indicate a read error. V usage is TRBV18 and J usage is TRBJ2-3; 10 bases are a match to TRBD2. Germline CDR1 is KGHSH and CDR2 is LQKENI. The CDR3 runs to 19 residues. This chain's CDR3 is CASSPLDAGTSVALVPQYF. In DNA form, the CDR3 reads TGTGCCAGCTCCCCACTCGACGCCGGGACTAGCGTCGCGTTGGTTCCGCAGTATTTT.

The gene calls are TRBV12-3 or TRBV12-4 and TRBJ2-7; possibly TRBD2 for D (6 bases). The CDR3 covers 13 residues. The V and J ends lost 6 bases and 0 bases respectively, with 9 bases between them. CDR3 in amino acids: CASSRAGSYEQYF. The CDR3 nucleotides read TGTGCCAGCAGCCGAGCGGGCTCCTACGAGCAGTACTTC.

V usage is TRBV28 and J usage is TRBJ2-7, with TRBD2 as a possible D gene (7 bases). Deletions cut 5 bases from V and 5 bases from J, with 22 bases between. This CDR3 is built from 16 residues. Germline V gives CDR1 MDHEN, CDR2 SYDVKM. Here the CDR3 reads CASSGGGAQGRDEQYF. The CDR3 DNA is TGTGCCAGCAGTGGGGGGGGAGCGCAGGGGCGAGACGAGCAGTACTTC. The full variable domain, its missing parts supplied by reference TRBV28 and TRBJ2-7, is DVKVTQSSRYLVKRTGEKVFLECVQDMDHENMFWYRQDPGLGLRLIYFSYDVKMKEKGDIPEGYSVSREKKERFSLILESASTNQTSMYLCASSGGGAQGRDEQYFGPGTRLTVT.

The V gene is TRBV7-2, the J gene TRBJ1-1; TRBD1 might be the D (5 bases). Trimming left V 2 bases short and J 4 bases short, with 14 bases between. CDR3 length: 15 residues. Germline V gene data show CDR1 as SGHTA and CDR2 as FQGNSA. Here the CDR3 reads CASSLSSGSGTEAFF. The CDR3 DNA sequence: TGTGCCAGCAGCTTAAGTTCAGGGTCGGGCACTGAAGCTTTCTTT. The variable domain in full, completed from reference TRBV7-2 and TRBJ1-1, reads GAGVSQSPSNKVTEKGKDVELRCDPISGHTALYWYRQSLGQGLEFLIYFQGNSAPDKSGLPSDRFSAERTGGSVSTLTIQRTQQEDSAVYLCASSLSSGSGTEAFFGQGTRLTVV.

The V and J genes are TRBV7-9 and TRBJ2-1; 8 bases are shared with TRBD2. The CDR3 covers 16 residues. V was pared by 0 bases and J by 0 bases, with 1 base of the junction left unmatched. The V gene's germline CDR1 is SEHNR and CDR2 FQNEAQ (reference sequence). CDR3 sequence (DNA): TGTGCCAGCAGCTTAGCACTAGCGGCCTCCTACAATGAGCAGTTCTTC. Translating gives CASSLALAASYNEQFF.

In this sample, this clone turned up a few times. The genes are TRBV19 and TRBJ1-1; D is uncertain. In germline, CDR1 is LNHDA, CDR2 SQIVND (reference sequence). The CDR3 loop spans 18 amino acids. Trimming left V 2 bases short and J 3 bases short, with 22 bases between. This chain's CDR3 is CASSIRRRAGLKYTEAFF. CDR3 nucleotides: TGTGCCAGTAGTATAAGGAGGAGGGCAGGTTTGAAGTACACTGAAGCTTTCTTT.

This clone was seen only once. This rearrangement joins TRBV2 to TRBJ2-5; 14 bases are a match to TRBD2. The J segment lost 2 bases and the V segment lost 6 bases, leaving 5 bases of the junction unmatched. The CDR3 consists of 16 residues. From germline, CDR1 is SNHLY and CDR2 FYNNEI. CDR3 nucleotide sequence: TGTGCCAGCAGCGGAAGACTAGCGGGGGGGCAAGAGACCCAGTACTTC. It encodes CASSGRLAGGQETQYF.

CDR3 DNA sequence: TGTGCCAGCAGTTTATCTTGGGACAGGGCCTATGGCTACACCTTC. This encodes CASSLSWDRAYGYTF. This chain links TRBV27 with TRBJ1-2; 9 positions agree with TRBD1. CDR1 is MNHEY and CDR2 is SMNVEV in the germline V gene (reference sequence). J lost 4 bases, V lost 0 bases, and 3 bases had no gene match. This CDR3 spans 15 amino acids.

This clone was seen only a few times. The V call is TRBV3-1 (or the pseudogene TRBV3-2), the J call TRBJ1-5; D ambiguous. CDR1 and CDR2 (germline): LGHDT, YNNKEL (reference sequence). This CDR3 spans 13 amino acids. Between the trimmed V and J ends, which lost 1 base and 12 bases, there was a span of 13 bases. CDR3 region: CASSQVGASHQHF. CDR3 DNA sequence: TGTGCCAGCAGCCAAGTTGGAGCGAGCCACCAGCATTTT.

The chain employs TRBV5-1 and TRBJ2-7; 7 bases align to TRBD1. CDR3 length: 15 amino acids. Germline CDR1 reads SGHRS; CDR2 reads YFSETQ. The J segment lost 6 bases and the V segment lost 0 bases, leaving 9 bases of the junction unmatched. The CDR3 spells CASSLAPNRGSEQYF. CDR3 DNA sequence: TGCGCCAGCAGCTTGGCCCCCAACAGGGGTAGCGAGCAGTACTTC.

The gene calls are TRBV30 and TRBJ2-2, with D perhaps being TRBD1 or TRBD2 (6 bases each). V lost 0 bases and J 7 bases, leaving 12 bases between the germline ends. The germline gives CDR1 GTSNPN, CDR2 SVGIG (reference sequence). This CDR3 is 14 amino acids long. The CDR3 sequence: CAWSVFGGNGELFF. CDR3 DNA: TGTGCCTGGAGTGTATTCGGGGGCAACGGGGAGCTGTTTTTT.

CDR3 sequence (DNA): TGTGCCAGCAGTTTGCTCGCCGGGGAGCTGTTTTTT. Its translation: CASSLLAGELFF. The chain has TRBV6-6 and TRBJ2-2; D unclear. Trimming removed 4 bases at V and 6 bases at J, with 6 bases between. The CDR3 is 12 residues long. Germline V gene sequence: CDR1 MNHNY, CDR2 SVGAGI (reference sequence).

The rearrangement joins TRBV28 to TRBJ2-3, with TRBD2 matching over 15 bases. The V gene's germline CDR1 is MDHEN and CDR2 SYDVKM. CDR3 length equals 20 residues. V trimming: 4 bases; J trimming: 0 bases; junction bases outside the gene matches: 11. The CDR3 is CASSSPGTSGGLASTDTQYF. The CDR3 DNA reads as TGTGCCAGCAGTTCCCCTGGGACTAGCGGGGGGTTGGCTAGCACAGATACGCAGTATTTT.

The CDR3 region is CASSLGRGIASTDTQYF. In nucleotides, the CDR3 is TGTGCCAGCAGCTTGGGGCGCGGGATCGCTAGCACAGATACGCAGTATTTT. The rearrangement links TRBV5-5 to TRBJ2-3; the D gene is possibly TRBD2 (6 bases). Trimming left V 0 bases short and J 0 bases short, with 14 bases between. This CDR3 has 17 amino acids. CDR1 is SGHKS and CDR2 is YYEKEE in the germline V gene (reference sequence).

There are a few counts of this clone. V gene TRBV5-6 combines with J gene TRBJ1-2; 12 bases fit TRBD1. This CDR3 comprises 16 residues. Germline V gene data show CDR1 as SGHDT and CDR2 as YYEEEE. V shed 2 bases, J shed 6 bases, and the junction held 8 bases outside the gene matches. The CDR3 protein is CASSFTRDRGRHGYTF. As DNA, the CDR3 is TGTGCCAGCAGCTTTACCCGGGACAGGGGGCGTCATGGCTACACCTTC.

V usage is TRBV18 and J usage is TRBJ2-2; maybe TRBD2 (5 bases). The CDR3 loop spans 16 amino acids. V shed 1 base and J shed 0 bases, with 9 bases lying between them. Germline V gene lookup returns CDR1 KGHSH and CDR2 LQKENI. The CDR3 nucleotides are TGTGCCAGCTCACCACGGGTAGCGACGAACACCGGGGAGCTGTTTTTT. Translation gives CASSPRVATNTGELFF.

This chain uses TRBV18 with TRBJ2-2, with 8 bases fitting TRBD2. Germline CDR1 KGHSH, CDR2 LQKENI. The CDR3 runs to 18 residues. J lost 0 bases, V lost 5 bases, and 11 bases had no gene match. The CDR3 nucleotides read TGTGCCAGCTCAATGAACGGCCTAGCGGGCGCGAACACCGGGGAGCTGTTTTTT. Translation: CASSMNGLAGANTGELFF.

This clone occurred once. The rearrangement links TRBV4-3 to TRBJ2-3; 9 positions agree with TRBD2. The V gene end was trimmed by 1 base and the J gene end by 5 bases; junction bases not matched to a gene: 10. Germline loops: CDR1 LGHNA, CDR2 YSLEER. The CDR3 covers 17 residues. CDR3 sequence (DNA): TGCGCCAGCAGCCAAGGCCCCGGCGGGAGGGCCTTAGATACGCAGTATTTT. Protein: CASSQGPGGRALDTQYF.

V gene TRBV20-1 combines with J gene TRBJ1-1, with 7 bases aligning to TRBD1. Germline V CDR1 and CDR2: DFQATT, SNEGSKA (reference sequence). The V and J ends lost 6 bases and 5 bases, in that order; junction bases with no gene match: 3. The CDR3 is made up of 11 amino acids. DNA for the CDR3: TGCAGTGCCGCGGACAGGACTGAAGCTTTCTTT. This codes for CSAADRTEAFF.

The sample holds one count of this clone. This chain uses TRBV11-3 with TRBJ2-7; D perhaps matches TRBD2 (6 bases). Germline V gives CDR1 SGHNT, CDR2 YENEEA. The CDR3 consists of 17 residues. The V gene lost 5 bases and the J gene lost 5 bases, with 25 bases spanning the gap. In DNA, the CDR3 is TGTGCCAGCAGCGGAGGGTACTTGACGGATTTGATCAACGAGCAGTACTTC. Residues: CASSGGYLTDLINEQYF.

The chain couples TRBV27 to TRBJ1-5, with 7 bases fitting TRBD1. This CDR3 comprises 15 residues. Trimming cost V 6 bases and J 0 bases; bases outside gene matches: 5. CDR1 and CDR2 (germline): MNHEY, SMNVEV (reference sequence). CDR3 nucleotide sequence: TGTGCCAGCAGCCGACAGGGCCCTAGCAATCAGCCCCAGCATTTT. It encodes CASSRQGPSNQPQHF.

In this sample, this clone turned up a few times. The chain is built from TRBV9 and TRBJ1-2; D may be TRBD1 (6 bases). The ends were cut back, 4 bases at V and 4 bases at J, with 14 bases in the middle. The CDR3 is 14 residues long. Germline-derived CDR1 and CDR2 are SGDLS and YYNGEE. The chain's CDR3 is CASSHRTETYGYTF. The CDR3 DNA is TGTGCCAGCAGCCACCGGACAGAAACCTATGGCTACACCTTC. The full variable domain, completed using reference TRBV9 and TRBJ1-2, is DSGVTQTPKHLITATGQRVTLRCSPRSGDLSVYWYQQSLDQGLQFLIQYYNGEERAKGNILERFSAQQFPDLHSELNLSSLELGDSALYFCASSHRTETYGYTFGSGTRLTVV.

The chain employs TRBV11-3 and TRBJ2-1; D gene unclear. Deletions cut 5 bases from V and 6 bases from J, with 17 bases between. CDR1 is SGHNT, CDR2 YENEEA, per germline. CDR3 length: 15 amino acids. CDR3 nucleotide sequence: TGTGCCAGCAGCCAAGATGGATTTAGTCTCAATGAGCAGTTCTTC. Protein sequence: CASSQDGFSLNEQFF.

This clone was seen more than once but under ten times. The chain links TRBV3-1 (or the pseudogene TRBV3-2) to TRBJ2-2; 12 bases map to TRBD2. Germline assignment: CDR1 LGHDT and CDR2 YNNKEL (reference sequence). The CDR3 runs 17 residues. Unmatched junction bases numbered 6, after V lost 3 bases and J lost 4 bases. CDR3 coding DNA: TGTGCCAGCAGCCACCCTAGCGGGAGGGCCGGCACCGGGGAGCTGTTTTTT. It codes for CASSHPSGRAGTGELFF.

This chain joins TRBV19 and TRBJ2-7; D gene unclear. Germline CDR1 is LNHDA and CDR2 is SQIVND (reference sequence). The length of the CDR3 is 12 residues. With 4 bases removed from V and 4 bases from J, the gap between germline ends came to 8 bases. The CDR3 nucleotides are TGTGCCAGTAGTACGTTCGGGTACGAGCAGTACTTC. Translating it yields CASSTFGYEQYF.

The chain uses TRBV6-5 and TRBJ1-5; possible D gene TRBD1, 6 bases. The CDR3 totals 13 residues. Trimming pared 7 bases from V and 6 bases from J, leaving 13 bases between. Germline lookup yields CDR1 MNHEY and CDR2 SVGAGI. The CDR3 DNA reads TGTGCCAGCAACAGGGTCTTGCTTCAGCCCCAGCATTTT. Its protein is CASNRVLLQPQHF.

J is TRBJ2-1 and V is TRBV7-2; D is tentatively TRBD1 or TRBD2 (5 bases each). Germline CDR1 SGHTA, CDR2 FQGNSA. Trimming took off 6 bases at V and 10 bases at J, with 10 bases between the two ends. This CDR3 comprises 11 residues. Here the CDR3 reads CASSSRGEQFF. The CDR3 DNA sequence: TGTGCCAGCAGTTCACGGGGCGAGCAGTTCTTC. Based on the CDR3 plus reference TRBV7-2 and TRBJ2-1, the full variable domain is GAGVSQSPSNKVTEKGKDVELRCDPISGHTALYWYRQSLGQGLEFLIYFQGNSAPDKSGLPSDRFSAERTGGSVSTLTIQRTQQEDSAVYLCASSSRGEQFFGPGTRLTVL.

The V call is TRBV7-2, the J call TRBJ1-4; the match to TRBD1 covers 7 bases. The germline CDR1 and CDR2 sequences are SGHTA and FQGNSA. The CDR3 loop spans 14 amino acids. Losses at the gene ends were 7 bases for V and 5 bases for J; bases not matched to a gene: 7. The CDR3 spells CASNIDRENEKLFF. DNA of the CDR3: TGTGCCAGCAACATTGACAGGGAGAATGAAAAACTGTTTTTT. The full variable domain, with the rest looked up from reference TRBV7-2 and TRBJ1-4, is GAGVSQSPSNKVTEKGKDVELRCDPISGHTALYWYRQSLGQGLEFLIYFQGNSAPDKSGLPSDRFSAERTGGSVSTLTIQRTQQEDSAVYLCASNIDRENEKLFFGSGTQLSVL.

The gene calls are TRBV7-2 and TRBJ1-4; D is possibly TRBD1 (5 bases). The CDR3 has 15 amino acids. In germline, CDR1 is SGHTA, CDR2 FQGNSA. Trimming pared 0 bases from V and 7 bases from J, leaving 12 bases between. Here the CDR3 reads CASSLAGAVAEKLFF. The CDR3, as DNA: TGTGCCAGCAGCTTAGCCGGGGCCGTCGCTGAAAAACTGTTTTTT.

J is TRBJ2-1 and V is TRBV7-3; 10 nucleotides agree with TRBD1. The germline gives CDR1 SGHTA, CDR2 FQGTGA. The V gene end was trimmed by 1 base and the J gene end by 4 bases; junction bases not matched to a gene: 7. The CDR3 totals 17 residues. Written as DNA, the CDR3 is TGTGCCAGCAGCTTAAAGGGGGGACAGGGGTTTTACAATGAGCAGTTCTTC. It codes for CASSLKGGQGFYNEQFF.